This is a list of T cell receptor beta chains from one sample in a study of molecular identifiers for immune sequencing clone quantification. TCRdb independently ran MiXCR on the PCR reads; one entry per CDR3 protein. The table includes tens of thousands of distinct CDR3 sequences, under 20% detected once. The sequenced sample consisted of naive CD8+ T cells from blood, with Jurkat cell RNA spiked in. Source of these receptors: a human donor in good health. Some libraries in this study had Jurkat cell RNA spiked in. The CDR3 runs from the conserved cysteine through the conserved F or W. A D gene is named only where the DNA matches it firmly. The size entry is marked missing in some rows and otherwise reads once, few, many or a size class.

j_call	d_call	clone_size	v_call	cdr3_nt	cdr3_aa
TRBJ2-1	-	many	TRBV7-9	TGTGCCAGCAGCCCCGACAGCAATGAGCAGTTCTTC	CASSPDSNEQFF
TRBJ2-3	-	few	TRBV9	TGTGCCAGCTCTACCGGTGGAGGACTGGAGCAGTATTTT	CASSTGGGLEQYF
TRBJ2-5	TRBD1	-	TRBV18	TGTGCCAGCTCACCCTGGGACAGCCAAGAGACCCAGTACTTC	CASSPWDSQETQYF
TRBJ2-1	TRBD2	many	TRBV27	TGTGCCAGCAGGGAAGGACTAGTCAATGAGCAGTTCTTC	CASREGLVNEQFF
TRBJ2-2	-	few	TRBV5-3	TGTGCCAGCAGCTTTGCAGGGGATCGTTACACCGGGGAGCTGTTTTTT	CASSFAGDRYTGELFF
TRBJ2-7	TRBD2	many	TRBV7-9	TGTGCCAGCAGCCCCCTCACTAGCGGGCTCTCCTACGAGCAGTACTTC	CASSPLTSGLSYEQYF
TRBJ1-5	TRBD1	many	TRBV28	TGTGCCAGCAGTCCAGGGACAGGGGGCAATCAGCCCCAGCATTTT	CASSPGTGGNQPQHF
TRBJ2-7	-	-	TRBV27	TGTGCCAGCAGTTTATTCCCCCTCTACGAGCAGTACTTC	CASSLFPLYEQYF
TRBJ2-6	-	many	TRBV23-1	TGCGCCAGCTTCACGAGGGACACCCGTTCTGGGGCCAACGTCCTGACTTTC	CASFTRDTRSGANVLTF
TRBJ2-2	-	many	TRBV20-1	TGCAGTGCTAGAGATCCGTCCGAAGGGGCCGGGGAGCTGTTTTTT	CSARDPSEGAGELFF
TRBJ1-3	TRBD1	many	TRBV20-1	TGCAGTGCTAGAGGGCTACAGCAGGGGGCATCAGGAAACACCATATATTTT	CSARGLQQGASGNTIYF
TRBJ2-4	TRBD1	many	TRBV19	TGTGCCAGTAGTCCACAGGGGGCGTACATTCAGTACTTC	CASSPQGAYIQYF
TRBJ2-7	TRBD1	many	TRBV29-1	TGCAGCGTGAGGTCCGACAGGGCCTACGAGCAGTACTTC	CSVRSDRAYEQYF
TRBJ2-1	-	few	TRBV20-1	TGCAGTGCTAAGGAGGGCTATGAGCAGTTCTTC	CSAKEGYEQFF
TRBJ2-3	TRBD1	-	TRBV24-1	TGTGCCACCCGTGATTTGAAAGGGGGCTTGTTGACAGATACGCAGTATTTT	CATRDLKGGLLTDTQYF
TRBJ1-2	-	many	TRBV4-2	TGTGCCAGCAGCTCTAACTCTGGGGGAGCGAACTATGGCTACACCTTC	CASSSNSGGANYGYTF
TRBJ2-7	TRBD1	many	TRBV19	TGTGCCAGTAGTATAGCCGGGACAGGGGGCAGCGAGCAGTACTTC	CASSIAGTGGSEQYF
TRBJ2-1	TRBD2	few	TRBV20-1	TGCAGTGCTAGAGCGTCTCCCTATTCTCGGACTAGCGGATATTACAATGAGCAGTTCTTC	CSARASPYSRTSGYYNEQFF
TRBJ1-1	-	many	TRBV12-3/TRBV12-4	TGTGCCAGCAGTTTACCTCCGGGACATATGAACACTGAAGCTTTCTTT	CASSLPPGHMNTEAFF
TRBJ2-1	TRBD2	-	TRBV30	TGTGCCTGGAGCGGACTAGCGGGCAATGAGCGGTTTTTC	CAWSGLAGNERFF
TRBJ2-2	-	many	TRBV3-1	TGTGCCAGCAGCCAAGATTATATGAGAGAGTCTAGTTTGAACACCGGGGAGCTGTTTTTT	CASSQDYMRESSLNTGELFF
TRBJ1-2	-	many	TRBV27	TGTGCCAGCAGGGCGGGACACCTAGGCTACACCTTC	CASRAGHLGYTF
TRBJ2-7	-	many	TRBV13	TGTGCCAGCAGCCCCGGGCCCCTGTACGAGCAGTACTTC	CASSPGPLYEQYF
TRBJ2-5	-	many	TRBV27	TGTGCCAGCAGTTTATCGAGTCAGGAGACCCAGTACTTC	CASSLSSQETQYF
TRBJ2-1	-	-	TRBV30	TGTGCCGGCTCAGATCCCACCCCCTATGAGCAGTTCTTC	CAGSDPTPYEQFF
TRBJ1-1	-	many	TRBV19	TGTGCCAGTAGTATTGGGATATTGCCTGAAGCTTTCTTT	CASSIGILPEAFF
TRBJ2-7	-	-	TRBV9	TGTGCCAGCAGCGACGACTCTTCCCCCTACGAGCAGTACTTC	CASSDDSSPYEQYF
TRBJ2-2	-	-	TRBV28	TGTGCCAGCACACCTTTCCCGACAGGCGTGGGGGACGGCGGGGAGCTGTTTTTT	CASTPFPTGVGDGGELFF
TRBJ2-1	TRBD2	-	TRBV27	TGTGCCAGCAGTTCCTACGGGACTAGCGGGTACAATGAGCAGTTCTTC	CASSSYGTSGYNEQFF
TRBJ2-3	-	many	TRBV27	TGTGCCAGCAGACAGAAGGGCGCAGATACGCAGTATTTT	CASRQKGADTQYF
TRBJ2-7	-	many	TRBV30	TGTGCCTGGGAAGAAGCGGGCTCGTCCTACGAGCAGTACTTC	CAWEEAGSSYEQYF
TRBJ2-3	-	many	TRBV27	TGTGCCAGCAGCACAACCTTGGGGCTCCACACAGATACGCAGTATTTT	CASSTTLGLHTDTQYF
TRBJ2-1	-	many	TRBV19	TGTGCCAGTAGTATAGATATATTCGGTTCTCGTTCCTACAATGAGCAGTTCTTC	CASSIDIFGSRSYNEQFF
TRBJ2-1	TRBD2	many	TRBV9	TGTGCCAGCAGCGTAGTGGGGGGGGGGCTAGCGGGTTACAATGAGCAGTTCTTC	CASSVVGGGLAGYNEQFF
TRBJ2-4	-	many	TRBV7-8	TGTGCCAGCAGCCCGAGGGGGGTAGCCAAAAACATTCAGTACTTC	CASSPRGVAKNIQYF
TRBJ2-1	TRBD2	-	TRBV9	TGTGCCAGCAGGCCCCGACTAGCGGGAGGGATTAGTGAGCAGTTCTTC	CASRPRLAGGISEQFF
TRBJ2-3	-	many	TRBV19	TGTGCCAGCCGCCCACTGGGCACAGATACGCAGTATTTT	CASRPLGTDTQYF
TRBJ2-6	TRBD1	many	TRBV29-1	TGCAGCGTTAGGGACAGGTCCAGCTCTGGGGCCAACGTCCTGACTTTC	CSVRDRSSSGANVLTF
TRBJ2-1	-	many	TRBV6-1	TGTGCCAGCAACGTAGGGACGATTGAGCAGTTCTTC	CASNVGTIEQFF
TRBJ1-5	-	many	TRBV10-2	TGCGCCAGCAGCGAGGACATCCAGCCCCAGCATTTT	CASSEDIQPQHF
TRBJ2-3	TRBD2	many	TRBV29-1	TGCAGCGTTGTAGGGGTCGTGGCGGGAGGTGTATGGGGTACGCAGTATTTT	CSVVGVVAGGVWGTQYF
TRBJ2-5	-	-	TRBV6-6	TGTGCCAGCAGTTACTCGGGGGGTCGTTTTCAAGAGACCCAGTACTTC	CASSYSGGRFQETQYF
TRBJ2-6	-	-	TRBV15	TGTGCCACCAGCATCCGACTGATCTCTGGGGCCAACGTCCTGACTTTC	CATSIRLISGANVLTF
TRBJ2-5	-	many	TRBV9	TGTGCCAGCAGCGCTGGTGGACCGGAGACCCAGTACTTC	CASSAGGPETQYF
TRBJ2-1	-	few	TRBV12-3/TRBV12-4	TGTGCCAGCAGCCCGGGCGGGGATGAGCAGTTCTTC	CASSPGGDEQFF
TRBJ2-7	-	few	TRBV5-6	TGTGCCAGCAGCTTGACGTTGGGGGTTGAGCAGTACTTC	CASSLTLGVEQYF
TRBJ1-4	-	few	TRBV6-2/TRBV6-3	TGTGCCAGCATTCCCGGGACGGATGATGAAGAACTGTTTTTT	CASIPGTDDEELFF
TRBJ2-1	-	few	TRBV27	TGTGCCAGCAGTTTATTGTGGGGAACCACCTACAATGAGCAGTTCTTC	CASSLLWGTTYNEQFF
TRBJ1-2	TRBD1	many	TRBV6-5	TGTGCCAGCATCGGAACCGGGACAGGGGCCGGCTACACCTTC	CASIGTGTGAGYTF
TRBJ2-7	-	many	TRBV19	TGTGCCAGTAGCATCGCCCCCCGGGGCTACGAGCAGTACTTC	CASSIAPRGYEQYF
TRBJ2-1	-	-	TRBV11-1	TGTGCCAGCAGCCGCGCGGGCGACTACAATGAGCAGTTCTTC	CASSRAGDYNEQFF
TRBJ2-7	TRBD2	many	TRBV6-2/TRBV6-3	TGTGCCAGCATCGAGTATAGCGGGAGTTCCGAGCAGTACTTC	CASIEYSGSSEQYF
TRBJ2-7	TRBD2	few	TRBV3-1	TGTGCCAGCAGCCAAGATATGTGGAATAGCGGGAGGCCACCTTCCTACGAGCAGTACTTC	CASSQDMWNSGRPPSYEQYF
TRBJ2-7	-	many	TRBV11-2	TGTGCCAGCAGCTTAGATAATCAGGAACGGTACTTC	CASSLDNQERYF
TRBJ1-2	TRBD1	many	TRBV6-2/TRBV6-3	TGTGCCAGCAGCCCGAGGACAGGGGGGTTCCTCTATGGCTACACCTTC	CASSPRTGGFLYGYTF
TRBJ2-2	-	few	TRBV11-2	TGTGCCAGCAGTCGGCACGCCGGGGAGCTGTTTTTT	CASSRHAGELFF
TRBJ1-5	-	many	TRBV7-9	TGTGCCAGCAGCGCCCAGGAGTATAGCAATCAGCCCCAGCATTTT	CASSAQEYSNQPQHF